This TCR beta chain was captured by sequencing in a study of cytotoxic CD8 clonotypes in ibrutinib-treated CLL. Turning to the study itself: Response samples came after a median about 13 months of treatment, range 6 to 36. Study outcomes and limitations: Baseline levels were approached again at progression, after clonality had risen at ibrutinib response. Treatment saw public clonotypes, which were uncommon, either contract or stay stable.

A word on this clone: Its antigen is not known.

Generated by immunoSEQ multiplex PCR, the TCRdb table keeps only in-frame clones and is missing some. The profile shows more than 300,000 clones, about 80% of them singletons. The CDR3 runs 16 residues. Trimming cost V 7 bases and J 3 bases, with 22 bases left between them. CDR1 MDHEN and CDR2 SYDVKM come from the germline V gene. The sequencing here drew on PBMCs, taken before ibrutinib treatment. The clonotype comes from a human donor with chronic lymphocytic leukemia. V usage is TRBV28 and J usage is TRBJ2-7; D perhaps matches TRBD1 (5 bases). The CDR3 DNA sequence: TGTGCCAGCACCATAGGGGTGTTAGCCGGAAACTACGAGCAGTACTTC. Protein: CASTIGVLAGNYEQYF.